The 24 T cell receptor beta chains below come from one sample, sequenced in a study of T cell repertoires in cytomegalovirus infection. TCRdb processed the reads anew with MiXCR; each CDR3 protein has one entry. The profile covers 130,000 or so distinct CDR3 sequences, with roughly 6% appearing a single time and roughly 18% taken by the ten largest. Sample: PBMCs. These receptors all stem from a human donor in good health (CMV status not recorded). Some clones in this sample may be carry-over from other donors' samples.

This clonotype was observed many times. The V call is TRBV7-8, the J call TRBJ2-7, with TRBD1 matching 9 bases. This CDR3 is built from 18 residues. J was trimmed by 1 base and V by 2 bases; bases with no gene match: 12. Germline lookup yields CDR1 SGHVS and CDR2 FQNEAQ. This chain's CDR3 is CASSLPDRGQFWSYEQYF. The CDR3 DNA reads TGTGCCAGCAGCTTACCGGACAGGGGTCAGTTTTGGTCCTACGAGCAGTACTTC.

In its sample, this clonotype was seen many times. The rearrangement links TRBV7-9 to TRBJ2-7; 7 positions match TRBD1. CDR3 length equals 14 residues. After removal of 5 bases from V and 0 bases from J, the junction contained 4 bases not matched to a gene. CDR1 and CDR2 from the germline V gene are SEHNR and FQNEAQ (reference sequence). This chain's CDR3 is CASSPGQASYEQYF. CDR3 DNA: TGTGCCAGCAGCCCAGGACAGGCCTCCTACGAGCAGTACTTC. The variable domain in full, with the rest retrieved from reference TRBV7-9 and TRBJ2-7, is DTGVSQNPRHKITKRGQNVTFRCDPISEHNRLYWYRQTLGQGPEFLTYFQNEAQLEKSRLLSDRFSAERPKGSFSTLEIQRTEQGDSAMYLCASSPGQASYEQYFGPGTRLTVT.

This clonotype has a count of ten or more. The CDR3 bases are TGTGCCAGCAGCCCGCCGACAGGCTTGAACACTGAAGCTTTCTTT. Translated: CASSPPTGLNTEAFF. V is TRBV7-2 and J is TRBJ1-1; tentative D call: TRBD1 (6 bases). Germline assignment: CDR1 SGHTA and CDR2 FQGNSA. Trimming cost V 5 bases and J 0 bases, with 13 bases left between them. The CDR3 sequence is 15 residues long.

The chain couples TRBV29-1 to TRBJ2-5; 7 bases agree with TRBD1. The CDR3 covers 14 residues. V dropped 6 bases and J dropped 4; count of bases not matched to a gene: 11. Germline CDR1 reads SQVTM; CDR2 reads ANQGSEA. The CDR3 here is CSVGAGGRRETQYF. CDR3 in DNA: TGCAGCGTGGGAGCAGGGGGTAGGCGAGAGACCCAGTACTTC.

This clonotype showed up many times. The chain carries TRBV19 and TRBJ2-1, with 8 bases fitting TRBD2. V was clipped by 6 bases and J by 2 bases; unmatched bases: 0. CDR1 LNHDA and CDR2 SQIVND come from the germline V gene (reference sequence). The CDR3 is made up of 13 amino acids. The CDR3: CASSGGAYNEQFF. CDR3 bases: TGTGCCAGTAGCGGGGGGGCCTACAATGAGCAGTTCTTC.

This clonotype was observed at least ten times. The chain recombines TRBV28 with TRBJ1-3; no clear D. From germline, CDR1 is MDHEN and CDR2 SYDVKM. The CDR3 contains 12 residues. Trimming took 6 bases from V and 2 from J, leaving 5 bases between them. The CDR3 DNA is TGTGCCAGCAGAACCCCTGGAAACACCATATATTTT. Its translation: CASRTPGNTIYF.

This clonotype was recorded many times. The chain recombines TRBV5-1 with TRBJ2-3; no reliable D call. V was cut by 0 bases and J by 0 bases, with 8 bases left in between. The CDR3 extends over 15 amino acids. Germline V lookup: CDR1 SGHRS, CDR2 YFSETQ. In DNA, the CDR3 is TGCGCCAGCAGCTTGGTTGTGGATAGCACAGATACGCAGTATTTT. It specifies CASSLVVDSTDTQYF.

Concerning this clonotype itself: The junction departs from the called germline gene at one end, perhaps through a read error. This chain connects TRBV7-9 to TRBJ1-1; 8 positions match TRBD1. Germline V gives CDR1 SEHNR, CDR2 FQNEAQ (reference sequence). The CDR3 extends over 14 amino acids. The CDR3 bases are TGTGCCAGCAGCCTTCAGGGGGCGATCACTGAAGCTTTGTTT. Amino acids: CASSLQGAITEALF. The whole variable domain, remainder taken from reference TRBV7-9 and TRBJ1-1, is DTGVSQNPRHKITKRGQNVTFRCDPISEHNRLYWYRQTLGQGPEFLTYFQNEAQLEKSRLLSDRFSAERPKGSFSTLEIQRTEQGDSAMYLCASSLQGAITEALFGQGTRLTVV.

This clonotype showed up many times. This rearrangement joins TRBV7-6 to TRBJ2-3, with D possibly matching TRBD1 (6 bases). This CDR3 spans 15 amino acids. Germline assignment: CDR1 SGHVS and CDR2 FNYEAQ. The V gene lost 5 bases and the J gene lost 4 bases, with 16 bases spanning the gap. In nucleotides, the CDR3 is TGTGCCAGCAGCGCCAGGGGCTCCAGCCCAGATACGCAGTATTTT. Residues: CASSARGSSPDTQYF. Using reference TRBV7-6 and TRBJ2-3 for the parts outside the CDR3, the full variable domain is GAGVSQSPRYKVTKRGQDVALRCDPISGHVSLYWYRQALGQGPEFLTYFNYEAQQDKSGLPNDRFSAERPEGSISTLTIQRTEQRDSAMYRCASSARGSSPDTQYFGPGTRLTVL.

The table lists this clonotype with many counts. The chain employs TRBV7-2 and TRBJ2-5, with 10 bases matching TRBD1. This CDR3 is 16 amino acids long. Germline V gene lookup returns CDR1 SGHTA and CDR2 FQGNSA. V gave up 4 bases and J gave up 5 bases; unmatched junction bases: 10. This CDR3 is CASSSYRTGGVETQYF. As DNA, the CDR3 is TGTGCCAGCAGCTCCTACAGGACAGGGGGAGTGGAGACCCAGTACTTC.

This clonotype has ten or more counts. The chain employs TRBV28 and TRBJ1-5; 10 nucleotides agree with TRBD1. The CDR3 totals 16 residues. From germline, CDR1 is MDHEN and CDR2 SYDVKM. V lost 2 bases, J lost 6 bases, and 7 bases stayed unmatched. The CDR3 spells CASSLPTGTGAQPQHF. CDR3 in DNA: TGTGCCAGCAGTTTACCAACAGGGACAGGGGCTCAGCCCCAGCATTTT.

The table lists this clonotype with many counts. This chain uses TRBV7-2 with TRBJ2-1; tentative D call: TRBD2 (5 bases). Germline lookup yields CDR1 SGHTA and CDR2 FQGNSA. The ends were cut back, 0 bases at V and 0 bases at J, with 6 bases in the middle. The CDR3 is 15 amino acids. CDR3 nucleotide sequence: TGTGCCAGCAGCTTAGCGGGGAGCTCCTACAATGAGCAGTTCTTC. This encodes CASSLAGSSYNEQFF.

This clonotype was counted many times. The V call is TRBV7-2, the J call TRBJ2-1; 8 positions agree with TRBD2. This CDR3 contains 15 residues. In germline, CDR1 is SGHTA, CDR2 FQGNSA. V gave up 1 base and J gave up 10 bases; unmatched junction bases: 9. CDR3 DNA sequence: TGTGCCAGCAGCTTAGGAGCGGGGGTCAACCCGGAGCAGTTCTTC. This encodes CASSLGAGVNPEQFF. Full variable domain (outside the CDR3, taken from reference TRBV7-2 and TRBJ2-1): GAGVSQSPSNKVTEKGKDVELRCDPISGHTALYWYRQSLGQGLEFLIYFQGNSAPDKSGLPSDRFSAERTGGSVSTLTIQRTQQEDSAVYLCASSLGAGVNPEQFFGPGTRLTVL.

This clonotype was found many times. J is TRBJ2-1 and V is TRBV6-1, with D uncertain. Trimming pared 5 bases from V and 6 bases from J, leaving 17 bases between. Germline values: CDR1 MNHNS, CDR2 SASEGT. CDR3 length equals 15 residues. The CDR3 loop is CASSRYNLPGNEQFF. CDR3 coding DNA: TGTGCCAGCAGTCGTTACAACCTCCCGGGCAATGAGCAGTTCTTC.

There are many counts of this clonotype. The chain is built from TRBV4-1 and TRBJ1-1; D call uncertain. The CDR3 runs to 14 residues. Trimming took off 6 bases at V and 1 base at J, with 12 bases between the two ends. Germline assignment: CDR1 MGHRA and CDR2 YSYEKL. Here the CDR3 DNA reads TGCGCCAGCAGGGCTACGGAGGGGAACACTGAAGCTTTCTTT. Its translation is CASRATEGNTEAFF.

With respect to this clonotype: A much bigger clone sits one base away, suggesting this may be a read error. Here the CDR3 reads CASSQGLWGNEQFF. In DNA, the CDR3 is TGCGCCAGCAGCCAAGGTCTGTGGGGGAATGAGCAGTTCTTC. The chain links TRBV4-1 to TRBJ2-1; D is tentatively TRBD1 or TRBD2 (5 bases each). The CDR3 is 14 amino acids. CDR1 is MGHRA and CDR2 is YSYEKL in the germline V gene. The ends were cut back, 1 base at V and 7 bases at J, with 11 bases in the middle.

This rearrangement joins TRBV5-5 to TRBJ1-3; no firm D call. The CDR3 totals 13 residues. V was shortened by 4 bases and J by 0 bases, with 5 bases between the two germline ends. Germline V lookup: CDR1 SGHKS, CDR2 YYEKEE (reference sequence). CDR3 sequence: CASSTHSGNTIYF. CDR3 bases: TGTGCCAGCAGCACCCACTCTGGAAACACCATATATTTT.

This clonotype occurred many times. The chain combines TRBV20-1 with TRBJ1-2, with no clear D. There are 15 residues in the CDR3. The V gene's germline CDR1 is DFQATT and CDR2 SNEGSKA (reference sequence). The germline V and J ends were trimmed by 0 bases and 4 bases, with 15 bases remaining between them. The CDR3 DNA is TGCAGTGCTAGAGATCGGTCGGCAGGTGGCTATGGCTACACCTTC. The encoded protein is CSARDRSAGGYGYTF.

The rearrangement uses TRBV10-3 and TRBJ2-7, with 10 bases fitting TRBD1. The CDR3 loop spans 15 amino acids. The germline CDR1 and CDR2 sequences are ENHRY and SYGVKD. Unmatched junction bases numbered 3, after V lost 1 base and J lost 3 bases. This chain's CDR3 is CAISEWDRGGYEQYF. In nucleotides, the CDR3 is TGTGCCATCAGTGAGTGGGACAGGGGTGGCTACGAGCAGTACTTC.

The sample holds many counts of this clonotype. The V gene is TRBV7-9, the J gene TRBJ2-3, with 11 nucleotides matching TRBD2. The junction had 13 bases not matched to a gene; V was cut back by 3 bases and J by 2 bases. This CDR3 region has 19 residues. Germline V gives CDR1 SEHNR, CDR2 FQNEAQ (reference sequence). The CDR3: CASSFLRLTSGAYTDTQYF. In nucleotides, the CDR3 is TGTGCCAGCAGCTTCCTTCGACTGACTAGCGGGGCGTACACAGATACGCAGTATTTT.

This chain links TRBV9 with TRBJ1-2, with 7 bases that match TRBD1. Trimming took 4 bases from V and 1 from J; bases not matched to a gene: 10. The CDR3 has 16 amino acids. Germline V gene sequence: CDR1 SGDLS, CDR2 YYNGEE. The CDR3 sequence is CASSFGTAGINYGYTF. The CDR3 DNA sequence: TGTGCCAGCAGCTTTGGGACAGCGGGAATTAACTATGGCTACACCTTC.

The rearrangement joins TRBV29-1 to TRBJ1-3, with a possible D match to TRBD1 (6 bases). The germline CDR1 and CDR2 sequences are SQVTM and ANQGSEA. The ends were cut back, 7 bases at V and 1 base at J, with 14 bases in the middle. The CDR3 contains 14 residues. In DNA, the CDR3 is TGCAGCGCCGGACAGAGCCCTTCTGGAAACACCATATATTTT. Its translation: CSAGQSPSGNTIYF.

About this clonotype: Here the CDR3 omits its conserved ending phenylalanine or tryptophan, so a read error is the likely source. The chain is built from TRBV19 and TRBJ2-3; tentative D call: TRBD2 (5 bases). The CDR3 contains 13 residues. Trimming stripped 3 bases from V and 4 bases from J, with 8 bases between. Looked up from germline, CDR1 is LNHDA and CDR2 is SQIVND (reference sequence). CDR3 loop: CASSMRVSDTQYL. The CDR3 nucleotides are TGTGCCAGTAGTATGAGGGTGTCAGATACGCAGTATTTA.

In this sample, this clonotype turned up a few times. This CDR3 is CASSPQGNIQYF. DNA for the CDR3: TGTGCCAGCAGCCCCCAGGGAAACATTCAGTACTTC. The chain is built from TRBV7-9 and TRBJ2-4; D may be TRBD1 (5 bases). Trimming stripped 5 bases from V and 6 bases from J, with 8 bases between. The germline CDR1 and CDR2 sequences are SEHNR and FQNEAQ (reference sequence). The CDR3 has 12 amino acids.